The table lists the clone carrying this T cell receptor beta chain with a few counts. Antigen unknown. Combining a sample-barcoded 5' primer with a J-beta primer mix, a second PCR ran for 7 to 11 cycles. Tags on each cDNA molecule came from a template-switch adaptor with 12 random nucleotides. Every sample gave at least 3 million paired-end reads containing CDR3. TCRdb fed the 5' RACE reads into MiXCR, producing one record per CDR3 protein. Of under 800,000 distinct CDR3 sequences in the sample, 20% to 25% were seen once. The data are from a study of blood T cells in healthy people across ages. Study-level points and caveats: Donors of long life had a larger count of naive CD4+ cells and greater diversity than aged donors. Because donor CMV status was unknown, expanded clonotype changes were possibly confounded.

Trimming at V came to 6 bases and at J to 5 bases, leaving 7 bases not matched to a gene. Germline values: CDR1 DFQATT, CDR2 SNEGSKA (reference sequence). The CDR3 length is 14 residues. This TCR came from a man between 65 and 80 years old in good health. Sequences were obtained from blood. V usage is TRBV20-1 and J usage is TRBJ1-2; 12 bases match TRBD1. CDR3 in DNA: TGCAGTGCGGAGGGGGACAGGGGGCGGTATGGCTACACCTTC. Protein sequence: CSAEGDRGRYGYTF.